Sequencing of this T cell receptor (beta chain) was carried out in a study of PD-L1 blockade in urothelial cancer. Whole-study context: The number of prior chemotherapy regimens per patient was 0 to 3. Among blood samples, the median T cell count was approximately 150,000. Study-level points and caveats: Better survival was predicted when blood TCR clonality before treatment fell below the median.

This clone appeared a single time. Its antigen is not identified. From germline, CDR1 is MNHEY and CDR2 SVGAGI. Trimming removed 6 bases from V and 3 bases from J; junction bases left unmatched: 7. CDR3 length equals 14 residues. Documented time point: pretreatment peripheral blood. Profiled with immunoSEQ multiplex PCR; TCRdb holds only in-frame clones, not every one. The table has some 80,000 clones, around 81% seen once; the top ten hold 6.5% to 8%. Sequenced material: PBMCs, taken around atezolizumab (anti-PD-L1) treatment. This sequence originates from a middle-aged man with urothelial cancer. V is TRBV6-5 and J is TRBJ2-7; 8 bases are a match to TRBD1. This CDR3 is CASRMTGEYYEQYF. For the CDR3, the DNA is TGTGCCAGCAGGATGACAGGGGAATACTACGAGCAGTACTTC.